This TCR beta chain was identified during a study of shared clonotypes between healthy human individuals. On the study more broadly: The cohort had two women and three men, ages 18 to 49.

This table comes from immunoSEQ multiplex PCR, and its TCRdb copy is limited to in-frame clones, with some not included. The top ten hold approximately 0.9% of the sample, which has about 1.1 million clones, 60% to 80% seen once. To note about this clone: What it binds is not known.

Germline V gives CDR1 MNHEY, CDR2 SMNVEV (reference sequence). Trimming pared 6 bases from V and 13 bases from J, leaving 27 bases between. CDR3 length: 16 residues. Overall study results and limits: A reduction in generation probabilities was seen for non-shared clonotypes relative to those shared by all four donors.

The sequence was collected from a man aged 18 to 35 in good health. Some clones in this sample may be carry-over from other donors' samples. This sequence joins TRBV27 and TRBJ2-2; either TRBD1 or TRBD2 may supply D (5 bases each). Sequencing was done on a sample of memory CD4+ T cells from PBMCs. Subset noted: CD45RA-negative fraction. The CDR3 bases are TGTGCCAGCAGCCAACACCGGGACGCCTCCGGTAGTGTGCTGTTTTTT. This encodes CASSQHRDASGSVLFF.